The present TCR beta chain was sequenced within a study of shared clonotypes between healthy human individuals. The sample holds a few counts of this clone. Germline CDR1 is MNHEY and CDR2 is SVGAGI. V shed 6 bases and J shed 13 bases, with 21 bases lying between them. The CDR3 has 13 residues. Sequencing used immunoSEQ multiplex PCR; TCRdb keeps in-frame clones, though not all of them. The sample shows more than 400,000 clones, around 80% of them seen only once. The sequenced material came from PBMCs. This chain uses TRBV6-5 with TRBJ1-1, with D uncertain. The source of this sequence is a woman aged 40 to 55 in good health. Some clones in this sample may be carry-over from other donors' samples. The CDR3 protein is CASSSLAGRLDFF. In DNA form, the CDR3 reads TGTGCCAGCAGCTCCTTGGCCGGGCGCCTTGATTTCTTT.